This T cell receptor beta chain was sequenced for a study of T cells in Graves' hyperthyroidism and ophthalmopathy. RNA transcripts served as the template for amplifying TCR beta CDR3 regions. The TCR CDR3 first-round RT-PCR relied on the HTBI primer set. TCRdb independently ran MiXCR on the multiplex PCR reads; one entry per CDR3 protein. In the table there are under 350,000 distinct CDR3 sequences, about 20% of which are singletons. CDR1 and CDR2 (germline): KGHDR, SFDVKD. Trimming shortened V by 5 bases and J by 2 bases, and 11 bases separated the two germline ends. CDR3 length: 14 residues. Sequenced sample: blood. This receptor was identified in a woman aged 45 to 65 with Graves' hyperthyroidism. The V and J genes are TRBV24-1 and TRBJ2-5; D ambiguous. CDR3 region: CATSGSAEQETQYF. In DNA, the CDR3 is TGTGCCACCAGTGGCTCGGCCGAGCAAGAGACCCAGTACTTC.